This T cell receptor beta chain was found in a study of cytomegalovirus exposure and HLA in healthy donors. Study outcomes and limitations: In a later analysis, an Asian-associated ancestry cluster reportedly showed fewer N-insertions than the roughly 730-donor mean. Later, TCR association rates were found to vary by HLA locus, highest for DRB1 and lowest for HLA-C.

Comments on this clone: Antigen: not known.

A multiplex PCR was run with 60 Vbeta primers and 13 Jbeta primers. Sequencing was performed with immunoSEQ multiplex PCR; in TCRdb, only in-frame clones are kept and a portion is missing. The data hold 99,000 or so clones, with roughly 70% observed a single time. The V end was cut by 5 bases, the J end by 5 bases, with 16 bases between. Germline lookup yields CDR1 LNHDA and CDR2 SQIVND (reference sequence). The CDR3 totals 14 residues. Specimen: PBMCs. The sequence was obtained from a man aged 35 to 55 in good health and CMV-seronegative. The rearrangement uses TRBV19 and TRBJ2-7; tentatively, D is TRBD2 (5 bases). The CDR3 nucleotides are TGTGCCAGTAGTCTCTGGGGAGAGAGGGACGAGCAGTACTTC. Its protein product is CASSLWGERDEQYF.